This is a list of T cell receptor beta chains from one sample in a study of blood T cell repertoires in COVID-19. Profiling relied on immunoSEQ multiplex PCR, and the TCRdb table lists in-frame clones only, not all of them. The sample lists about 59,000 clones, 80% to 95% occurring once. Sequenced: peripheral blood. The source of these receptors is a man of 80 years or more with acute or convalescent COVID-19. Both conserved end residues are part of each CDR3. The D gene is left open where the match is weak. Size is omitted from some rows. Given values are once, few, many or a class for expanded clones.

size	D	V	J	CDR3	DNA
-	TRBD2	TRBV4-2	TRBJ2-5	CASSQDPAGGQETQYF	TGTGCCAGCAGCCAAGATCCAGCGGGGGGACAAGAGACCCAGTACTTC
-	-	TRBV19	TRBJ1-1	CASSILSEAFF	TGTGCCAGTAGTATACTGTCTGAAGCTTTCTTT
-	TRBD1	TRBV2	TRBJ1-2	CASIAKGAMSGYTF	TGTGCCAGCATTGCGAAGGGGGCGATGAGCGGCTACACCTTC
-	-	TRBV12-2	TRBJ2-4	CASLRCVPPKNIQYF	TGTGCAAGTTTGAGGTGTGTCCCTCCCAAAAACATTCAGTACTTC
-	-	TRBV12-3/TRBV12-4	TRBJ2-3	CASSRPTLNTQYF	TGTGCCAGCAGCCGCCCGACTTTAAATACGCAGTATTTT
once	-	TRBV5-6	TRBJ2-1	CASSLDLRDNEQFF	TGTGCCAGCAGCTTGGATCTCAGGGACAATGAGCAGTTCTTC
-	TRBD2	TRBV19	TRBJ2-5	CASSPGTSGGQTQYF	TGTGCCAGTAGTCCCGGGACTAGCGGGGGTCAGACCCAGTACTTC
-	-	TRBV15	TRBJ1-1	CATSRPGTSLEAFF	TGTGCCACCAGCAGACCCGGGACAAGCCTAGAAGCTTTCTTT
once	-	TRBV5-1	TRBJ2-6	CASSFARTPGANVLTF	TGCGCCAGCAGCTTCGCTAGAACCCCTGGGGCCAACGTCCTGACTTTC
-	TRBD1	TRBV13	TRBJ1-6	CASSHRDSNSPLHF	TGTGCCAGCAGCCACCGGGACAGCAATTCACCCCTCCACTTT
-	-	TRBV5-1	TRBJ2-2	CASSPRAQADTGELFF	TGCGCCAGCAGCCCTAGGGCACAGGCTGACACCGGGGAGCTGTTTTTT
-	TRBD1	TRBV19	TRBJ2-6	CASSPGTGGAGANVLTF	TGTGCCAGTAGTCCTGGGACAGGGGGTGCTGGGGCCAACGTCCTGACTTTC
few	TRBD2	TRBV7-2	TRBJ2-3	CASSLVAGGTSTDTQYF	TGTGCCAGCAGCTTAGTGGCGGGGGGGACTAGCACAGATACGCAGTATTTT
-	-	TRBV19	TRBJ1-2	CASSTHGARGYTF	TGTGCCAGTAGTACACATGGGGCGCGGGGCTACACCTTC
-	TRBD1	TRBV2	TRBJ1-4	CASSDYRGANEKLFF	TGTGCCAGCAGTGATTACAGGGGCGCTAATGAAAAACTGTTTTTT
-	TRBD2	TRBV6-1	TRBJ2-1	CASSYPALAGEQFF	TGTGCCAGCAGTTATCCCGCGTTAGCGGGGGAACAGTTCTTC
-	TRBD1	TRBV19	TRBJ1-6	CASSDRTGGNSPLHF	TGTGCCAGTAGTGACCGGACAGGGGGGAATTCACCCCTCCACTTT
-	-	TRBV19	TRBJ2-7	CASSPQLFGQGSYEQYF	TGTGCCAGTAGCCCTCAATTATTTGGGCAGGGGAGCTACGAGCAGTACTTC
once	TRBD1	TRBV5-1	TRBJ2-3	CASSGDRSSSTDTQYF	TGCGCCAGCAGCGGGGACAGGTCATCTAGCACAGATACGCAGTATTTT
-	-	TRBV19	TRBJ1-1	CASRGRMNTEAFF	TGTGCCAGTAGGGGGCGGATGAACACTGAAGCTTTCTTT
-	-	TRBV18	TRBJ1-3	CASSSRIASGNTIYF	TGTGCCAGCTCAAGCAGGATCGCCTCTGGAAACACCATATATTTT
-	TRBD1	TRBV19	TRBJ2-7	CASSAPGTGKDEQYF	TGTGCCAGTAGTGCGCCCGGGACAGGGAAGGACGAGCAGTACTTC
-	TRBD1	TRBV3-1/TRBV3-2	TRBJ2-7	CASSQGDGQGTYEQYF	TGTGCCAGCAGCCAAGGTGATGGACAGGGTACCTACGAGCAGTACTTC
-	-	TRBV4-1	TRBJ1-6	CASSQGENRAIHF	TGCGCCAGCAGCCAAGGGGAGAACAGGGCGATCCACTTT
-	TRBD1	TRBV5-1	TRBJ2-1	CASSPGQGFNEQFF	TGCGCCAGCAGCCCAGGACAGGGCTTTAATGAGCAGTTCTTC
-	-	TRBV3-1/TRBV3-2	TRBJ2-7	CASSQESEQYF	TGTGCCAGCAGCCAAGAGTCAGAGCAGTACTTC
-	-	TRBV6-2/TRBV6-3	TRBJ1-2	CASSYSFAGASYGYTF	TGTGCCAGCAGTTACTCATTCGCGGGGGCTTCCTATGGCTACACCTTC
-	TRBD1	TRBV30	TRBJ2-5	CAGGQRETQYF	TGTGCCGGGGGACAGCGGGAGACCCAGTACTTC